These 26 T cell receptor beta chains originate from one sample sequenced in a study of T cell responses to AZD1222 COVID-19 vaccine. Generated by immunoSEQ multiplex PCR, the TCRdb table keeps only in-frame clones and is missing some. The table lists about 120,000 clones, approximately 87% of them singletons, with approximately 12% in the top ten. The sample was peripheral blood, taken on day 0 of AZD1222 vaccination. Source of these receptors: an adult in good health.

This rearrangement joins TRBV27 to TRBJ1-1; 9 bases line up with TRBD1. J lost 5 bases, V lost 10 bases, and 8 bases had no gene match. The CDR3 is 13 residues long. CDR1 is MNHEY and CDR2 is SMNVEV in the germline V gene (reference sequence). CDR3 nucleotides: TGTGCCACCTCCGGGACAGGGAGGACTGAAGCTTTCTTT. Translation: CATSGTGRTEAFF.

The rearrangement joins TRBV7-2 to TRBJ2-2; maybe TRBD2 (5 bases). V lost 1 base to trimming and J lost 4 bases, with 10 bases between them. Germline V gives CDR1 SGHTA, CDR2 FQGNSA. The CDR3 covers 15 residues. The CDR3 bases are TGTGCCAGCAGCTTAGATGGCGGGCCCACCGGGGAGCTGTTTTTT. Protein sequence: CASSLDGGPTGELFF.

The chain uses TRBV18 and TRBJ1-4, with 9 positions matching TRBD1. J was trimmed by 7 bases and V by 6 bases; bases with no gene match: 6. The CDR3 runs to 14 residues. Germline V gene data show CDR1 as KGHSH and CDR2 as LQKENI. DNA for the CDR3: TGTGCCAGCTCTCCTCGGGACAGGGCTGAAAAACTGTTTTTT. Translation gives CASSPRDRAEKLFF. The full variable domain, with the rest looked up from reference TRBV18 and TRBJ1-4, is NAGVMQNPRHLVRRRGQEARLRCSPMKGHSHVYWYRQLPEEGLKFMVYLQKENIIDESGMPKERFSAEFPKEGPSILRIQQVVRGDSAAYFCASSPRDRAEKLFFGSGTQLSVL.

In regard to this clone: Other DNA variants within this sample encode the same CDR3. The chain combines TRBV7-3 with TRBJ1-1; D is ambiguous. CDR1 is SGHTA and CDR2 is FQGTGA in the germline V gene. The CDR3 covers 13 residues. V was clipped by 0 bases and J by 3 bases, with 5 bases between them. Here the CDR3 reads CASSLTSYTEAFF. As DNA, the CDR3 is TGTGCCAGCAGCTTAACTTCGTACACTGAAGCTTTCTTT.

V is TRBV19 and J is TRBJ1-4, with D maybe TRBD1 (6 bases). The ends were cut back, 3 bases at V and 1 base at J, with 21 bases in the middle. The germline V gene has CDR1 LNHDA and CDR2 SQIVND (reference sequence). The CDR3 length is 19 residues. The CDR3: CASSIKFWGAGRTNEKLFF. The CDR3 coding sequence is TGTGCCAGTAGTATCAAGTTCTGGGGGGCTGGAAGAACTAATGAAAAACTGTTTTTT. The full variable domain, with the rest looked up from reference TRBV19 and TRBJ1-4, is DGGITQSPKYLFRKEGQNVTLSCEQNLNHDAMYWYRQDPGQGLRLIYYSQIVNDFQKGDIAEGYSVSREKKESFPLTVTSAQKNPTAFYLCASSIKFWGAGRTNEKLFFGSGTQLSVL.

This chain links TRBV6-4 with TRBJ2-2, with D possibly being TRBD2 (5 bases). The CDR3 covers 16 residues. Germline V CDR1 and CDR2: MRHNA, SNTAGT. V dropped 6 bases and J dropped 6 bases, with 20 bases sitting between them. The CDR3 protein is CASSGLALRRAGELFF. The CDR3 bases are TGTGCCAGCAGCGGCCTAGCCCTACGAAGGGCCGGGGAGCTGTTTTTT.

The CDR3 DNA reads as TGCAGCGTTTCTAGCTTACTACGACCAGAGACCCAGTACTTC. Translating it yields CSVSSLLRPETQYF. The chain links TRBV29-1 to TRBJ2-5; D perhaps matches TRBD2 (5 bases). This CDR3 comprises 14 residues. Looked up from germline, CDR1 is SQVTM and CDR2 is ANQGSEA. The V gene lost 5 bases and the J gene lost 4 bases, with 17 bases spanning the gap.

The chain links TRBV28 to TRBJ2-5; TRBD2 might be the D (6 bases). The CDR3 covers 15 residues. Germline CDR1 MDHEN, CDR2 SYDVKM. V gave up 6 bases and J gave up 4 bases, with 18 bases separating them. CDR3 in amino acids: CASSTRGIGGETQYF. The CDR3 DNA follows: TGTGCCAGCAGCACCCGGGGGATTGGAGGAGAGACCCAGTACTTC.

V is TRBV3-1 (or the pseudogene TRBV3-2) and J is TRBJ2-1; possibly TRBD1 or TRBD2 for D (6 bases each). The CDR3 has 16 residues. CDR1 is LGHDT and CDR2 is YNNKEL in the germline V gene (reference sequence). Trimming took 3 bases from V and 4 from J, leaving 16 bases between them. The DNA for the CDR3 is TGTGCCAGCAGCCACCCCCGGGGGCAAGGGTACAATGAGCAGTTCTTC. Translation: CASSHPRGQGYNEQFF.

This chain connects TRBV7-9 to TRBJ2-3; 8 nucleotides line up with TRBD1. Trimming took 5 bases from V and 4 from J; bases not matched to a gene: 5. The germline V gene has CDR1 SEHNR and CDR2 FQNEAQ (reference sequence). The CDR3 contains 14 residues. CDR3 bases: TGTGCCAGCAGCATCTTACAGGGGGCAGATACGCAGTATTTT. Translating it yields CASSILQGADTQYF.

This rearrangement joins TRBV28 to TRBJ1-2; D gene ambiguous. Germline-derived CDR1 and CDR2 are MDHEN and SYDVKM. Trimming left V 5 bases short and J 2 bases short, with 18 bases between. The CDR3 has 16 amino acids. The CDR3 DNA reads TGTGCCAGCAGTCCTGGTGAGGACCTTCTCAACTATGGCTACACCTTC. Its protein product is CASSPGEDLLNYGYTF.

The V gene is TRBV6-5, the J gene TRBJ1-5; D uncertain. Germline loops: CDR1 MNHEY, CDR2 SVGAGI. This CDR3 contains 15 residues. V lost 1 base, J lost 0 bases, and 7 bases lay in between. The DNA for the CDR3 is TGTGCCAGCAGTTACTTGGCAAATAGCAATCAGCCCCAGCATTTT. It encodes CASSYLANSNQPQHF.

The V call is TRBV28, the J call TRBJ1-1; TRBD1 is a possible D gene (5 bases). CDR1 and CDR2 (germline): MDHEN, SYDVKM. The CDR3 contains 15 residues. Trimming removed 7 bases from V and 1 base from J, with 16 bases in between. DNA of the CDR3: TGTGCCAGCAATTCCTTGGGGGACCCGAACACTGAAGCTTTCTTT. Translated, it gives CASNSLGDPNTEAFF. The full variable domain, with the rest looked up from reference TRBV28 and TRBJ1-1, is DVKVTQSSRYLVKRTGEKVFLECVQDMDHENMFWYRQDPGLGLRLIYFSYDVKMKEKGDIPEGYSVSREKKERFSLILESASTNQTSMYLCASNSLGDPNTEAFFGQGTRLTVV.

This chain uses TRBV3-1 (or the pseudogene TRBV3-2) with TRBJ1-1; 9 bases line up with TRBD1. Germline CDR1 is LGHDT and CDR2 is YNNKEL (reference sequence). The CDR3 has 14 residues. Trimming at V came to 3 bases and at J to 12 bases, leaving 11 bases not matched to a gene. The CDR3 spells CASSQVPGQGWTFF. The CDR3 nucleotides read TGTGCCAGCAGCCAGGTCCCGGGACAGGGATGGACTTTCTTT.

This chain uses TRBV7-3 with TRBJ2-1, with 14 bases identical to TRBD2. The V and J ends lost 1 base and 6 bases, in that order; junction bases with no gene match: 5. Germline values: CDR1 SGHTA, CDR2 FQGTGA. The CDR3 covers 17 residues. CDR3 coding DNA: TGTGCCAGCAGCTTAAGGACTAGCGGGAGGATCCCCAATGAGCAGTTCTTC. It specifies CASSLRTSGRIPNEQFF. The full variable domain, in which reference TRBV7-3 and TRBJ2-1 provide the parts outside the CDR3, is GAGVSQTPSNKVTEKGKYVELRCDPISGHTALYWYRQSLGQGPEFLIYFQGTGAADDSGLPNDRFFAVRPEGSVSTLKIQRTERGDSAVYLCASSLRTSGRIPNEQFFGPGTRLTVL.

This chain connects TRBV10-3 to TRBJ2-1, with 10 bases lining up with TRBD2. The CDR3 runs 17 residues. The junction had 11 bases not matched to a gene; V was cut back by 3 bases and J by 6 bases. Germline V gene sequence: CDR1 ENHRY, CDR2 SYGVKD. In DNA form, the CDR3 reads TGTGCCATCAGTGATGCTAGCGGGAGTCACGACCCCAATGAGCAGTTCTTC. Protein sequence: CAISDASGSHDPNEQFF.

The sample holds a few counts of this clone. The chain combines TRBV7-2 with TRBJ2-1; TRBD2 aligns across 14 bases. The germline gives CDR1 SGHTA, CDR2 FQGNSA. V trimming: 6 bases; J trimming: 9 bases; junction bases outside the gene matches: 7. This CDR3 contains 15 residues. CDR3 sequence: CASSPTSGRASEQFF. The CDR3 coding sequence is TGTGCCAGCAGTCCGACTAGCGGGAGGGCCTCTGAGCAGTTCTTC.

The V call is TRBV19, the J call TRBJ1-5, with 8 bases fitting TRBD1. Germline V gene lookup returns CDR1 LNHDA and CDR2 SQIVND (reference sequence). Trimming cost V 6 bases and J 3 bases; bases outside gene matches: 4. The CDR3 totals 14 residues. In DNA form, the CDR3 reads TGTGCCAGTAGGACGGGACAGGTCAATCAGCCCCAGCATTTT. It encodes CASRTGQVNQPQHF.

This clone was picked up one time. J is TRBJ2-7 and V is TRBV7-2, with D possibly being TRBD1 (6 bases). V lost 6 bases and J 5 bases, leaving 14 bases between the germline ends. CDR3 size: 13 residues. Per germline, CDR1 SGHTA and CDR2 FQGNSA. CDR3 region: CASSLTGQHEQYF. The CDR3 nucleotides are TGTGCCAGCAGTCTCACAGGGCAACACGAGCAGTACTTC.

The chain combines TRBV5-1 with TRBJ1-2, with 8 bases lining up with TRBD1. V lost 3 bases to trimming and J lost 7 bases; unmatched junction nucleotides: 8. Germline V gives CDR1 SGHRS, CDR2 YFSETQ. The CDR3 sequence is 14 residues long. CDR3 in DNA: TGCGCCAGCAGCTCGGGACAGGTTAACGGTGGCTACACCTTC. As protein: CASSSGQVNGGYTF.

This clone was detected a few times. The rearrangement uses TRBV5-6 and TRBJ2-7, with D unclear. Germline V gives CDR1 SGHDT, CDR2 YYEEEE. This CDR3 has 15 residues. V dropped 4 bases and J dropped 0 bases, with 14 bases sitting between them. CDR3 region: CASSDDKRNSYEQYF. CDR3 bases: TGTGCCAGCAGCGATGACAAGAGGAACTCCTACGAGCAGTACTTC.

This chain uses TRBV6-6 with TRBJ1-4; D is ambiguous. Germline assignment: CDR1 MNHNY and CDR2 SVGAGI (reference sequence). CDR3 size: 11 residues. V shed 10 bases and J shed 5 bases, with 8 bases lying between them. As DNA, the CDR3 is TGTGCCACGGGAGGGAATGAAAAACTGTTTTTT. Its translation: CATGGNEKLFF.

V gene TRBV10-3 combines with J gene TRBJ1-5, with 10 bases that match TRBD1. V shed 6 bases and J 5 bases; nucleotides not matched to a gene: 7. The CDR3 has 15 residues. Germline values: CDR1 ENHRY, CDR2 SYGVKD. The CDR3 reads CAISPGTGADQPQHF. CDR3 nucleotide sequence: TGTGCCATCAGCCCCGGGACAGGGGCTGATCAGCCCCAGCATTTT.

Regarding this clone: This same CDR3 is encoded by further DNA sequences in the sample. This chain links TRBV5-1 with TRBJ1-1, with unresolved D. CDR3 size: 14 residues. Germline-derived CDR1 and CDR2 are SGHRS and YFSETQ. Trimming shortened V by 0 bases and J by 4 bases, and 10 bases separated the two germline ends. CDR3 nucleotide sequence: TGCGCCAGCAGCTTGGTCGGAGGGATCACTGAAGCTTTCTTT. It encodes CASSLVGGITEAFF. The variable domain in full, completed from reference TRBV5-1 and TRBJ1-1, reads KAGVTQTPRYLIKTRGQQVTLSCSPISGHRSVSWYQQTPGQGLQFLFEYFSETQRNKGNFPGRFSGRQFSNSRSEMNVSTLELGDSALYLCASSLVGGITEAFFGQGTRLTVV.

This sequence joins TRBV19 and TRBJ1-5, with D maybe TRBD1 (6 bases). Germline V gives CDR1 LNHDA, CDR2 SQIVND (reference sequence). With 4 bases removed from V and 2 bases from J, the gap between germline ends came to 18 bases. This CDR3 has 17 residues. The CDR3 nucleotides are TGTGCCAGTAGTAAGGAGACAGGCCCCCTAGGCAATCAGCCCCAGCATTTT. This codes for CASSKETGPLGNQPQHF.

The rearrangement links TRBV2 to TRBJ2-5; D gene uncertain. CDR1 is SNHLY, CDR2 FYNNEI, per germline. V shed 2 bases and J shed 7 bases, with 11 bases lying between them. The CDR3 loop spans 13 amino acids. CDR3 sequence (DNA): TGTGCCAGCAGTGAAAATACGGATCGGACCCAGTACTTC. Encoded protein: CASSENTDRTQYF.